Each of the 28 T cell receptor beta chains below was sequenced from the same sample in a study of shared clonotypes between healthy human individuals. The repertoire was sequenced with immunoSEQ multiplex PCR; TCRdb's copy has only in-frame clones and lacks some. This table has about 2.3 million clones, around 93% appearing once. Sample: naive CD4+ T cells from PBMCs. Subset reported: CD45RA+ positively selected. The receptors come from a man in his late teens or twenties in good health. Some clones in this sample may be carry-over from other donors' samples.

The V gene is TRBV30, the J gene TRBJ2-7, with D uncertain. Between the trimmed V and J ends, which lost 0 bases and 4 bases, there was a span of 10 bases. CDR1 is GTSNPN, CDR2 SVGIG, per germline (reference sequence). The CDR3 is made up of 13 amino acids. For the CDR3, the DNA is TGTGCCTGGAGTGTTGGGTTCAGGTACGAGCAGTACTTC. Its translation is CAWSVGFRYEQYF.

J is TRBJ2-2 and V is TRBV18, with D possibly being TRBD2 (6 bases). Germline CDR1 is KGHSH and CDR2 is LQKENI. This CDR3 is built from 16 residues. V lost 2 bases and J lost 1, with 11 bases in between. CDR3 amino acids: CASSPSERVNTGELFF. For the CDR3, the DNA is TGTGCCAGCTCACCATCAGAGCGGGTGAACACCGGGGAGCTGTTTTTT.

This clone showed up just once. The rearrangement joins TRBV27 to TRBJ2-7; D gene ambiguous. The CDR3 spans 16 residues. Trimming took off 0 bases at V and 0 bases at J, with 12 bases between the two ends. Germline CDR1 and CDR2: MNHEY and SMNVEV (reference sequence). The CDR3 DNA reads TGTGCCAGCAGTTTATCGTACAGATCATACTCCTACGAGCAGTACTTC. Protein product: CASSLSYRSYSYEQYF.

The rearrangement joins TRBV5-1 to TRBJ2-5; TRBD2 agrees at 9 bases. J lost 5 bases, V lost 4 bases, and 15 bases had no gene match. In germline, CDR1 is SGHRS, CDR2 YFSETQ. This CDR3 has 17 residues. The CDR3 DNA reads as TGCGCCAGCAGCAAGTCGCTAGCGGGAACGGTACGGGAGACCCAGTACTTC. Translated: CASSKSLAGTVRETQYF.

The CDR3: CASSEFETPHGYTF. CDR3 DNA sequence: TGTGCCAGCAGTGAATTTGAGACTCCCCATGGCTACACCTTC. The V and J genes are TRBV25-1 and TRBJ1-2; D is unresolved. This CDR3 is built from 14 residues. Germline loops: CDR1 MGHDK, CDR2 SYGVNS. Trimming pared 1 base from V and 6 bases from J, leaving 12 bases between.

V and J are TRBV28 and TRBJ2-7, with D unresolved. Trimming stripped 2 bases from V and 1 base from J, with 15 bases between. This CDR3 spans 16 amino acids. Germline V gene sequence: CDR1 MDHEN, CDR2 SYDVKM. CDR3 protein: CASSLIGRSMSYEQYF. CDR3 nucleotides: TGTGCCAGCAGTTTAATCGGCCGATCTATGTCCTACGAGCAGTACTTC.

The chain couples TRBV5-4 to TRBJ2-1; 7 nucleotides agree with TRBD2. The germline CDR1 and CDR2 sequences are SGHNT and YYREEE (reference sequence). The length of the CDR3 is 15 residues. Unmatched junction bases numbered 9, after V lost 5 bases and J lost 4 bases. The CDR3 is CASRGGVGEYNEQFF. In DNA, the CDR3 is TGTGCCAGCAGGGGAGGGGTTGGGGAGTACAATGAGCAGTTCTTC.

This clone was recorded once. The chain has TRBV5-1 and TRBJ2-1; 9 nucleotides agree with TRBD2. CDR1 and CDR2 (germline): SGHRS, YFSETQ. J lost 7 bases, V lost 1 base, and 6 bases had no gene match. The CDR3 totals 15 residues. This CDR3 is CASSLRAGGPNEQFF. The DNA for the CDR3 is TGCGCCAGCAGCTTGAGGGCGGGAGGGCCGAATGAGCAGTTCTTC.

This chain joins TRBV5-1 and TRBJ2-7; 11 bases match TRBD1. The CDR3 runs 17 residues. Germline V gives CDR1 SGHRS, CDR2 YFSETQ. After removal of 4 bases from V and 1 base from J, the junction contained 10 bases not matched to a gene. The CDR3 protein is CASSRTGGNLESYEQYF. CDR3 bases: TGCGCCAGCAGCCGGACAGGGGGCAATCTGGAGTCCTACGAGCAGTACTTC.

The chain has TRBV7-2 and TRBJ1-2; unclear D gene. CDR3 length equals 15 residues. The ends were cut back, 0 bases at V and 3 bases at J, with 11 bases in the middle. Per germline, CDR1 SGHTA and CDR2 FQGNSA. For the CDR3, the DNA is TGTGCCAGCAGCTTAGCGGGCTTTGCTGACTATGGCTACACCTTC. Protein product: CASSLAGFADYGYTF. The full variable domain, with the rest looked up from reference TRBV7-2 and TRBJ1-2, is GAGVSQSPSNKVTEKGKDVELRCDPISGHTALYWYRQSLGQGLEFLIYFQGNSAPDKSGLPSDRFSAERTGGSVSTLTIQRTQQEDSAVYLCASSLAGFADYGYTFGSGTRLTVV.

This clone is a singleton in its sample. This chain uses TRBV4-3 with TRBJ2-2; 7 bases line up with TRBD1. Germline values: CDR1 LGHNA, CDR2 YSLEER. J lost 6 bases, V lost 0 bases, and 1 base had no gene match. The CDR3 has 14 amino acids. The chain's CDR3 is CASSQEGQPGELFF. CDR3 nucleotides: TGCGCCAGCAGCCAAGAGGGACAGCCCGGGGAGCTGTTTTTT.

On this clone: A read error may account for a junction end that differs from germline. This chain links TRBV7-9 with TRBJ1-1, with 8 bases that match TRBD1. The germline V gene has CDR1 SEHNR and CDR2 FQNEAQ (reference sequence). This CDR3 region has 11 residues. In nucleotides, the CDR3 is TGTGCCAGCAGCATGACAGGGGTTTGGAGGTTT. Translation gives CASSMTGVWRF. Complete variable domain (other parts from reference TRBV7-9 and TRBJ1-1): DTGVSQNPRHKITKRGQNVTFRCDPISEHNRLYWYRQTLGQGPEFLTYFQNEAQLEKSRLLSDRFSAERPKGSFSTLEIQRTEQGDSAMYLCASSMTGVWRFGQGTRLTVV.

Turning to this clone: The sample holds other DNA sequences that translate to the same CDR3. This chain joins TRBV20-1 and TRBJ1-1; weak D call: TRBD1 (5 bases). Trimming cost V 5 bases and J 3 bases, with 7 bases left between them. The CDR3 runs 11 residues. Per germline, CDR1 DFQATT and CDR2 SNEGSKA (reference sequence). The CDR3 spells CSARQYTEAFF. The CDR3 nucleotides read TGCAGTGCTCGACAGTACACTGAAGCTTTCTTT.

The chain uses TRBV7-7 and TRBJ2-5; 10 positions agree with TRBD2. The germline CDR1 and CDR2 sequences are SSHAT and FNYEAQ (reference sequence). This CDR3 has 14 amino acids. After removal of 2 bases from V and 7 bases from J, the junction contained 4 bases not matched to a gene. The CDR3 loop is CASSLTSGTGTQYF. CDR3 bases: TGTGCCAGCAGCTTAACTAGCGGGACGGGGACCCAGTACTTC.

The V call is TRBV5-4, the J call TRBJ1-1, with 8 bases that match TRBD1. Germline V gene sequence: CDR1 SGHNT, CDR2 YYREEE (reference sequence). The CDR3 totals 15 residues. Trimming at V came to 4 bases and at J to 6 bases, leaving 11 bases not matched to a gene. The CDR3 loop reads CASSVDRGLLAEAFF. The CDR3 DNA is TGTGCCAGCAGCGTCGACAGGGGTTTACTGGCTGAAGCTTTCTTT.

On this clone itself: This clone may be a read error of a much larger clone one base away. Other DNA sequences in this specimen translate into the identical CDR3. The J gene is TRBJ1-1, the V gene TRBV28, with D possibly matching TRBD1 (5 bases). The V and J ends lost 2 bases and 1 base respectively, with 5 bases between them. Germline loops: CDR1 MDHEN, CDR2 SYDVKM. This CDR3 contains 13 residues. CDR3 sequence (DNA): TGTGCCAGCAGTTTAGGACAGAACACTGAAGCTTTCTTT. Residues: CASSLGQNTEAFF.

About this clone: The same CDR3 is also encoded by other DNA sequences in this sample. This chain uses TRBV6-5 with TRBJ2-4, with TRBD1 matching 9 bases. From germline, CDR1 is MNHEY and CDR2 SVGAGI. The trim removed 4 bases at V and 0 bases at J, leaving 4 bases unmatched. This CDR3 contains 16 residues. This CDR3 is CASSWDRALAKNIQYF. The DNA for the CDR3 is TGTGCCAGCAGTTGGGACAGGGCCCTAGCCAAAAACATTCAGTACTTC.

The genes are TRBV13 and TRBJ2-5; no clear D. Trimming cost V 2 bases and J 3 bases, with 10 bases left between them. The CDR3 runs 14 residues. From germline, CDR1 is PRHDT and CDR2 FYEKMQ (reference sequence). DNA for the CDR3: TGTGCCAGCAGCTTAAAGGGCTGGGAAGAGACCCAGTACTTC. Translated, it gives CASSLKGWEETQYF.

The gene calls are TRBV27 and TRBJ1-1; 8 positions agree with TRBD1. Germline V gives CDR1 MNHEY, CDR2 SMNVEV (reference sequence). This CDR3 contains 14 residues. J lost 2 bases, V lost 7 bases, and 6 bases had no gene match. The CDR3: CASKKTGANTEAFF. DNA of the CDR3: TGTGCCAGCAAAAAGACAGGGGCCAACACTGAAGCTTTCTTT.

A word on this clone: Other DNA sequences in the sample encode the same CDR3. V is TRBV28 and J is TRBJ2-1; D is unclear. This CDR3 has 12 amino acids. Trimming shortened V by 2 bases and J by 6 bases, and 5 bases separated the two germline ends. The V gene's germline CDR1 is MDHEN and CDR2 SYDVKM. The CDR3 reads CASSLTRNEQFF. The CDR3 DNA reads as TGTGCCAGCAGTTTAACCCGCAATGAGCAGTTCTTC.

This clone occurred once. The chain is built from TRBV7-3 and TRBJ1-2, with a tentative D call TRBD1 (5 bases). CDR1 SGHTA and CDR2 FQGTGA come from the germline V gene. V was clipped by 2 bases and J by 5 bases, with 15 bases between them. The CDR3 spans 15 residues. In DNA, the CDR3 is TGTGCCAGCAGCTTATACCCCGGGGGGGGATATGGCTACACCTTC. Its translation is CASSLYPGGGYGYTF.

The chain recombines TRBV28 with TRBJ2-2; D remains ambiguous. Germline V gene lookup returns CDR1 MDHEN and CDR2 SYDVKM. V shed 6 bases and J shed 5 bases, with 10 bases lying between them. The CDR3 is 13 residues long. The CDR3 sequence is CASRPLGTGELFF. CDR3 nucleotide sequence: TGTGCCAGCAGGCCTCTTGGGACCGGGGAGCTGTTTTTT.

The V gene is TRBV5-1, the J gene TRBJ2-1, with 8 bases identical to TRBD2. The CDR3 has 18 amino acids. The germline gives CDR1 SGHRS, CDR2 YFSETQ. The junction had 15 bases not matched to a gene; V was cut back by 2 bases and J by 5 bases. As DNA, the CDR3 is TGCGCCAGCAGCTTAACCTCGCCGAAGCGGGAGTCTAACAATGAGCAGTTCTTC. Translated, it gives CASSLTSPKRESNNEQFF.

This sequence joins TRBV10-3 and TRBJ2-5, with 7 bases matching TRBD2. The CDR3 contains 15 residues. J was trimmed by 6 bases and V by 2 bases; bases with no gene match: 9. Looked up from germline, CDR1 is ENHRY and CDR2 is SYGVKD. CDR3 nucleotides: TGTGCCATCAGTGAGACGGCGGGAGCGGGGAAGACCCAGTACTTC. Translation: CAISETAGAGKTQYF.

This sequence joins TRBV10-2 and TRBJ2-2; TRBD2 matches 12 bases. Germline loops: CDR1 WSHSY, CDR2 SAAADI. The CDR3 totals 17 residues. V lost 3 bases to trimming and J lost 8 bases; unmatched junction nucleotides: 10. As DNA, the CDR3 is TGCGCCAGCAGTGAACCCCTAGCGGGAGGGCCAACTGGGGAGCTGTTTTTT. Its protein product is CASSEPLAGGPTGELFF.

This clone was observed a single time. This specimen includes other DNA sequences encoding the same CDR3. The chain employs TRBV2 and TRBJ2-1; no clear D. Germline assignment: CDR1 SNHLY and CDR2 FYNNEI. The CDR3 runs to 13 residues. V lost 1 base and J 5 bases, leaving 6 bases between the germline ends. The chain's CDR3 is CASSEGLNNEQFF. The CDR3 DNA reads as TGTGCCAGCAGTGAAGGGCTAAACAATGAGCAGTTCTTC.

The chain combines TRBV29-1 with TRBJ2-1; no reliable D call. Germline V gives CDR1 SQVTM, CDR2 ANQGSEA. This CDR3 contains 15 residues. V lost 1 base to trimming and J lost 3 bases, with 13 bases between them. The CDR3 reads CSVEAVRWDYNEQFF. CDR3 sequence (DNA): TGCAGCGTTGAAGCGGTAAGGTGGGACTACAATGAGCAGTTCTTC.

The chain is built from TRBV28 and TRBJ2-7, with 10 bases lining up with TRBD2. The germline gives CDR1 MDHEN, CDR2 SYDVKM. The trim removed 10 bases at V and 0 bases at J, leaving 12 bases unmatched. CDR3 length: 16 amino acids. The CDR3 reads CATQEASGGSSYEQYF. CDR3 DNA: TGTGCCACCCAGGAGGCTAGCGGGGGTAGCTCCTACGAGCAGTACTTC.